Each of the 29 T cell receptor beta chains below was sequenced from the same sample in a study of blood T cell repertoires in COVID-19. This table comes from immunoSEQ multiplex PCR, and its TCRdb copy is limited to in-frame clones, with some not included. The sample includes around 150,000 clones, roughly 88% of them seen just once. Sequencing was done on a sample of peripheral blood. These receptors were collected from a man aged 18 to 35 with acute or convalescent COVID-19.

The J gene is TRBJ1-5, the V gene TRBV9; D call uncertain. CDR3 size: 15 residues. Trimming cost V 3 bases and J 0 bases, with 10 bases left between them. Germline assignment: CDR1 SGDLS and CDR2 YYNGEE. The CDR3 loop reads CASSAWADSNQPQHF. The DNA of the CDR3 is TGTGCCAGCAGCGCCTGGGCAGATAGCAATCAGCCCCAGCATTTT. The whole variable domain, remainder taken from reference TRBV9 and TRBJ1-5, is DSGVTQTPKHLITATGQRVTLRCSPRSGDLSVYWYQQSLDQGLQFLIQYYNGEERAKGNILERFSAQQFPDLHSELNLSSLELGDSALYFCASSAWADSNQPQHFGDGTRLSIL.

The CDR3 here is CASSLGSGGAIETQYF. CDR3 DNA: TGCGCCAGCAGCTTGGGTAGCGGGGGGGCGATAGAGACCCAGTACTTC. The rearrangement links TRBV5-1 to TRBJ2-5, with TRBD2 matching 11 bases. Germline loops: CDR1 SGHRS, CDR2 YFSETQ. CDR3 size: 16 residues. The junction had 5 bases not matched to a gene; V was cut back by 0 bases and J by 4 bases.

This clone was counted a few times. The genes are TRBV5-4 and TRBJ2-7, with no clear D. This CDR3 is 15 amino acids long. Per germline, CDR1 SGHNT and CDR2 YYREEE (reference sequence). The ends were cut back, 0 bases at V and 1 base at J, with 11 bases in the middle. Written as DNA, the CDR3 is TGTGCCAGCAGCTTGGGCAGATCCCAGTCCTACGAGCAGTACTTC. The encoded protein is CASSLGRSQSYEQYF.

The genes are TRBV19 and TRBJ2-6; TRBD1 agrees at 9 bases. Germline V gene lookup returns CDR1 LNHDA and CDR2 SQIVND (reference sequence). V lost 9 bases and J lost 2; bases outside the gene matches: 17. The CDR3 sequence is 19 residues long. CDR3 bases: TGTGCCAGCTCCAATCCCCATGACAGGGGGAACGCTGGGGCCAACGTCCTGACTTTC. Its translation is CASSNPHDRGNAGANVLTF.

This clone appeared a few times. The same CDR3 can be traced to other DNA sequences in this sample. This chain links TRBV19 with TRBJ2-7; 7 bases are shared with TRBD2. V shed 7 bases and J 0 bases; nucleotides not matched to a gene: 9. Germline CDR1 reads LNHDA; CDR2 reads SQIVND (reference sequence). The CDR3 has 15 amino acids. In nucleotides, the CDR3 is TGTGCCAGTACCCGAGGGAGGGACGGCTCCTACGAGCAGTACTTC. This encodes CASTRGRDGSYEQYF.

V and J are TRBV18 and TRBJ2-3; 10 bases line up with TRBD1. This CDR3 spans 16 amino acids. The V gene's germline CDR1 is KGHSH and CDR2 LQKENI. The V segment lost 1 base and the J segment 1 base; nucleotides outside the gene matches: 2. The CDR3 region is CASSPRGTGGTDTQYF. The CDR3, as DNA: TGTGCCAGCTCACCACGGGGGACAGGGGGCACAGATACGCAGTATTTT.

The chain combines TRBV5-8 with TRBJ1-3; D unclear. V was pared by 4 bases and J by 4 bases, with 6 bases between. The CDR3 runs to 12 residues. In germline, CDR1 is SGHTS, CDR2 YDEGEE. The CDR3 protein is CASSGRGNTIYF. CDR3 in DNA: TGTGCCAGCAGCGGGAGGGGAAACACCATATATTTT.

This chain uses TRBV27 with TRBJ2-7; 10 bases are a match to TRBD1. CDR3 length equals 15 residues. From germline, CDR1 is MNHEY and CDR2 SMNVEV (reference sequence). V lost 3 bases and J lost 2; bases outside the gene matches: 4. DNA for the CDR3: TGTGCCAGCAGTTTGGGACAGGGGATCACCTACGAGCAGTACTTC. Encoded protein: CASSLGQGITYEQYF.

In its sample, this clone was seen once. The chain recombines TRBV25-1 with TRBJ1-4, with D perhaps TRBD1 (5 bases). There are 15 residues in the CDR3. The V and J ends lost 2 bases and 4 bases respectively, with 11 bases between them. Germline assignment: CDR1 MGHDK and CDR2 SYGVNS. CDR3 protein: CASSEPDRFNEKLFF. In nucleotides, the CDR3 is TGTGCCAGCAGTGAACCCGACAGATTTAATGAAAAACTGTTTTTT.

The chain uses TRBV19 and TRBJ2-1; TRBD2 agrees at 10 bases. Germline V CDR1 and CDR2: LNHDA, SQIVND (reference sequence). The CDR3 loop spans 20 amino acids. Losses at the gene ends were 2 bases for V and 1 base for J; bases not matched to a gene: 14. The CDR3 DNA sequence: TGTGCCAGTAGTATAATGTCGGCTAGCGGGAGTATATCTTCCTACAATGAGCAGTTCTTC. Its translation is CASSIMSASGSISSYNEQFF.

The V and J genes are TRBV5-1 and TRBJ1-1; 8 nucleotides line up with TRBD1. CDR3 length equals 15 residues. The germline V gene encodes CDR1 SGHRS and CDR2 YFSETQ. Trimming cost V 5 bases and J 4 bases; bases outside gene matches: 10. The CDR3 DNA follows: TGCGCCAGCAGGGGGACAGGTGCGTTTTCCACTGAAGCTTTCTTT. It translates to CASRGTGAFSTEAFF.

This sequence joins TRBV9 and TRBJ1-3, with D perhaps TRBD1 (6 bases). CDR1 is SGDLS and CDR2 is YYNGEE in the germline V gene. The CDR3 covers 18 residues. Trimming stripped 2 bases from V and 0 bases from J, with 18 bases between. The CDR3 sequence is CASSVLPLQGLSGNTIYF. The CDR3 DNA follows: TGTGCCAGCAGCGTCCTACCACTACAGGGTCTCTCTGGAAACACCATATATTTT.

The V call is TRBV10-1, the J call TRBJ2-3; TRBD2 matches at 7 bases. The CDR3 extends over 16 amino acids. Germline V gene data show CDR1 as WNHNN and CDR2 as SYGVQD (reference sequence). The junction had 14 bases not matched to a gene; V was cut back by 7 bases and J by 4 bases. The DNA for the CDR3 is TGCGCCAGCATCTCATCGGGCGGGAGCCCTCCAGATACGCAGTATTTT. It yields the protein CASISSGGSPPDTQYF.

The chain carries TRBV6-1 and TRBJ1-5; 12 bases fit TRBD1. This CDR3 contains 16 residues. CDR1 is MNHNS, CDR2 SASEGT, per germline. V shed 4 bases and J 6 bases; nucleotides not matched to a gene: 7. The CDR3 region has the DNA TGTGCCAGCAGTGTTAAAGGGACAGGGGGCCCTCAGCCCCAGCATTTT. Amino acid sequence: CASSVKGTGGPQPQHF.

The chain joins TRBV29-1 to TRBJ2-1; 7 bases fit TRBD1. V lost 8 bases, J lost 6 bases, and 7 bases stayed unmatched. The length of the CDR3 is 12 residues. Germline loops: CDR1 SQVTM, CDR2 ANQGSEA. The CDR3 DNA reads as TGCAGCCCCTGGTCAGGGGGCAATGAGCAGTTCTTC. It is translated as CSPWSGGNEQFF.

This rearrangement joins TRBV19 to TRBJ2-7, with D perhaps matching TRBD1 (6 bases). This CDR3 spans 16 amino acids. V lost 1 base and J 1 base, leaving 14 bases between the germline ends. The V gene's germline CDR1 is LNHDA and CDR2 SQIVND (reference sequence). The CDR3 protein is CASSIVGAGESYEQYF. CDR3 sequence (DNA): TGTGCCAGTAGTATAGTAGGGGCAGGGGAGTCCTACGAGCAGTACTTC.

The CDR3 nucleotides read TGTGCCACCACCGGGACTGGGACTGAAGCTTTCTTT. Translation gives CATTGTGTEAFF. The rearrangement links TRBV3-1 (or the pseudogene TRBV3-2) to TRBJ1-1, with D perhaps TRBD1 (5 bases). CDR1 is LGHDT, CDR2 YNNKEL, per germline (reference sequence). CDR3 length: 12 amino acids. Trimming removed 10 bases at V and 5 bases at J, with 14 bases between.

V is TRBV5-4 and J is TRBJ1-1, with D possibly TRBD1 on 5 matching bases. The V gene's germline CDR1 is SGHNT and CDR2 YYREEE (reference sequence). This CDR3 has 13 amino acids. Trimming shortened V by 7 bases and J by 0 bases, and 10 bases separated the two germline ends. CDR3 coding DNA: TGTGCCAGCGGAGGGGTCATGAACACTGAAGCTTTCTTT. Protein product: CASGGVMNTEAFF.

This clone has only one observation. The chain has TRBV6-4 and TRBJ1-1; D may be TRBD1 (5 bases). Trimming stripped 3 bases from V and 5 bases from J, with 10 bases between. The germline CDR1 and CDR2 sequences are MRHNA and SNTAGT. CDR3 length: 13 amino acids. The CDR3 sequence: CASSEGRGTEAFF. In nucleotides, the CDR3 is TGTGCCAGCAGTGAGGGGCGGGGGACTGAAGCTTTCTTT.

V and J are TRBV19 and TRBJ1-4, with D unresolved. The CDR3 has 14 residues. Trimming took off 7 bases at V and 8 bases at J, with 17 bases between the two ends. The germline V gene encodes CDR1 LNHDA and CDR2 SQIVND (reference sequence). The CDR3 DNA reads as TGTGCCAGTATTAATTTGTCAGGTGGGGAAAAACTGTTTTTT. Protein: CASINLSGGEKLFF.

This chain joins TRBV5-1 and TRBJ1-6; D possibly corresponds to TRBD1 (6 bases). The CDR3 consists of 15 residues. With 1 base removed from V and 7 bases from J, the gap between germline ends came to 12 bases. The germline CDR1 and CDR2 sequences are SGHRS and YFSETQ. The CDR3 DNA reads as TGCGCCAGCAGCTTGAGTTCAGGGGCGAATTCACCCCTCCACTTT. As protein: CASSLSSGANSPLHF. The entire variable domain, with the rest obtained from reference TRBV5-1 and TRBJ1-6, is as follows: KAGVTQTPRYLIKTRGQQVTLSCSPISGHRSVSWYQQTPGQGLQFLFEYFSETQRNKGNFPGRFSGRQFSNSRSEMNVSTLELGDSALYLCASSLSSGANSPLHFGNGTRLTVT.

This chain uses TRBV5-6 with TRBJ2-3, with 8 bases aligning to TRBD2. Per the germline V gene, CDR1 is SGHDT and CDR2 is YYEEEE. V lost 4 bases and J lost 2; bases outside the gene matches: 15. The CDR3 is made up of 18 amino acids. The CDR3: CASSPPPGQRGFTDTQYF. For the CDR3, the DNA is TGTGCCAGCAGCCCCCCACCGGGCCAGCGGGGGTTCACAGATACGCAGTATTTT.

The chain carries TRBV18 and TRBJ2-3, with D tentatively TRBD2 (6 bases). Germline values: CDR1 KGHSH, CDR2 LQKENI. Trimming removed 6 bases at V and 3 bases at J, with 16 bases between. There are 15 residues in the CDR3. Here the CDR3 reads CASSPNLGGTDTQYF. The DNA for the CDR3 is TGTGCCAGCTCCCCCAATCTAGGAGGGACAGATACGCAGTATTTT.

V gene TRBV2 combines with J gene TRBJ1-4; 7 positions match TRBD1. This CDR3 spans 13 amino acids. J lost 8 bases, V lost 6 bases, and 6 bases had no gene match. Germline V lookup: CDR1 SNHLY, CDR2 FYNNEI. In DNA, the CDR3 is TGTGCCAGCAGGAGGGACAGTGGCGAAAAACTGTTTTTT. Amino acids: CASRRDSGEKLFF.

The rearrangement uses TRBV19 and TRBJ2-3; the match to TRBD1 covers 10 bases. CDR1 is LNHDA and CDR2 is SQIVND in the germline V gene (reference sequence). The J segment lost 3 bases and the V segment lost 5 bases, leaving 5 bases of the junction unmatched. The CDR3 is made up of 15 amino acids. CDR3 loop: CASSSGQGRTDTQYF. As DNA, the CDR3 is TGTGCCAGTAGTTCGGGACAGGGGCGGACAGATACGCAGTATTTT.

The chain is built from TRBV6-5 and TRBJ2-1; 8 nucleotides agree with TRBD1. This CDR3 spans 13 amino acids. In germline, CDR1 is MNHEY, CDR2 SVGAGI. With 6 bases clipped from V and 9 bases from J, the junction kept 7 bases outside the gene matches. CDR3 loop: CASRADRGAEQFF. The CDR3, as DNA: TGTGCCAGCAGAGCCGACAGGGGAGCTGAGCAGTTCTTC.

J is TRBJ1-2 and V is TRBV15; TRBD1 agrees at 8 bases. Trimming removed 5 bases from V and 5 bases from J; junction bases left unmatched: 16. Germline V gene sequence: CDR1 LNHNV, CDR2 YYDKDF (reference sequence). The CDR3 spans 17 residues. The chain's CDR3 is CATSRSTPGGSSYGYTF. CDR3 bases: TGTGCCACCAGCCGGTCTACTCCAGGGGGCAGTTCGTATGGCTACACCTTC.

This rearrangement joins TRBV10-2 to TRBJ2-1; 8 nucleotides line up with TRBD1. The length of the CDR3 is 17 residues. Germline V gene lookup returns CDR1 WSHSY and CDR2 SAAADI. The V and J ends lost 0 bases and 6 bases, in that order; junction bases with no gene match: 10. The CDR3 loop reads CASSESQDRGEGNEQFF. In DNA, the CDR3 is TGCGCCAGCAGTGAGTCGCAAGACAGGGGAGAAGGCAATGAGCAGTTCTTC.

The chain employs TRBV5-1 and TRBJ1-2; D call uncertain. The CDR3 contains 15 residues. Germline CDR1 reads SGHRS; CDR2 reads YFSETQ. The V end was cut by 1 base, the J end by 0 bases, with 10 bases between. The CDR3 DNA follows: TGCGCCAGCAGCTTGCACTGGGCAGCTAACTATGGCTACACCTTC. Amino acids: CASSLHWAANYGYTF.